The TCR beta chain under discussion was sequenced for a study of control samples from healthy donors and cancer patients. Per the germline V gene, CDR1 is MNHNY and CDR2 is SVGAGI (reference sequence). The junction had 5 bases not matched to a gene; V was cut back by 7 bases and J by 7 bases. The CDR3 runs to 14 residues. Repertoires were generated with immunoSEQ multiplex PCR, while TCRdb's copy carries only in-frame clones and drops some. Among about 64,000 clones listed, approximately 92% were seen once. The TCR originated in a man aged 35 to 55 with colorectal cancer. Sequenced input: PBMCs. The chain couples TRBV6-6 to TRBJ1-6; TRBD1 aligns across 9 bases. DNA for the CDR3: TGTGCCAGCACTACAGGGACAGGGAATTCACCCCTCCACTTT. This encodes CASTTGTGNSPLHF.